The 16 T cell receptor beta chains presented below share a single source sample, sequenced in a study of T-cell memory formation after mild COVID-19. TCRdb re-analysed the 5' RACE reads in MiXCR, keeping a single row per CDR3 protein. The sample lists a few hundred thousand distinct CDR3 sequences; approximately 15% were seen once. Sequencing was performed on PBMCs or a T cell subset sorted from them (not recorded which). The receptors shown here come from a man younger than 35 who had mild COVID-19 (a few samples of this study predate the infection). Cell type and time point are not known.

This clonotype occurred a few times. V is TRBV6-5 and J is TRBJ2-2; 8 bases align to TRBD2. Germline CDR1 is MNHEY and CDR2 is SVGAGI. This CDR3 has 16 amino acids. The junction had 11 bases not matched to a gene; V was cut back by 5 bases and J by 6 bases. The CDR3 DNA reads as TGTGCCAGCAGTGTTACCGGGACTAGTTTTCCCGGGGAGCTGTTTTTT. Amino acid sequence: CASSVTGTSFPGELFF.

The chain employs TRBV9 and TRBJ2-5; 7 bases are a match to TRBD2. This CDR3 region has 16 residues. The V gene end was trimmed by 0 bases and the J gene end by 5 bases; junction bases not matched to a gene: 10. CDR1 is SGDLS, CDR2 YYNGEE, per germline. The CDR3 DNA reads TGTGCCAGCAGCGTAGCGCCGGGGGGAAGAGAGGAGACCCAGTACTTC. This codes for CASSVAPGGREETQYF. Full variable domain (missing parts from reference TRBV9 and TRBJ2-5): DSGVTQTPKHLITATGQRVTLRCSPRSGDLSVYWYQQSLDQGLQFLIQYYNGEERAKGNILERFSAQQFPDLHSELNLSSLELGDSALYFCASSVAPGGREETQYFGPGTRLLVL.

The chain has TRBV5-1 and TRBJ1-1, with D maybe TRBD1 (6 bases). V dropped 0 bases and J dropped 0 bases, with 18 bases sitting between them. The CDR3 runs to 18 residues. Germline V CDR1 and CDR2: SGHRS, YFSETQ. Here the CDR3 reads CASSLAPAQGLMNTEAFF. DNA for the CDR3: TGCGCCAGCAGCTTGGCTCCGGCACAGGGCCTTATGAACACTGAAGCTTTCTTT. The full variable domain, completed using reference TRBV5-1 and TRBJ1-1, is KAGVTQTPRYLIKTRGQQVTLSCSPISGHRSVSWYQQTPGQGLQFLFEYFSETQRNKGNFPGRFSGRQFSNSRSEMNVSTLELGDSALYLCASSLAPAQGLMNTEAFFGQGTRLTVV.

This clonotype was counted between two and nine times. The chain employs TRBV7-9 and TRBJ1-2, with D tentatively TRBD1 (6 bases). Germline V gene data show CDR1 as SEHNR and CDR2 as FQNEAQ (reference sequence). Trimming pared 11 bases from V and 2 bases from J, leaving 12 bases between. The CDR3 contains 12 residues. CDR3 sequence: CALGGENYGYTF. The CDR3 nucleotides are TGTGCCCTGGGGGGCGAGAACTATGGCTACACCTTC.

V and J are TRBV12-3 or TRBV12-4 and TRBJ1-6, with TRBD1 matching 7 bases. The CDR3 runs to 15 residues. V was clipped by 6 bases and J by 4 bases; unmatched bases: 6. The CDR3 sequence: CASSNDRDYNSPLHF. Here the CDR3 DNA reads TGTGCCAGCAGCAACGACAGGGATTATAATTCACCCCTCCACTTT.

The CDR3 loop reads CASSAHRVEETQYF. CDR3 DNA sequence: TGTGCCAGCAGCGCGCACAGGGTGGAGGAGACCCAGTACTTC. The chain recombines TRBV9 with TRBJ2-5, with a possible D match to TRBD1 (6 bases). Germline V gene sequence: CDR1 SGDLS, CDR2 YYNGEE. CDR3 length: 14 residues. V was shortened by 3 bases and J by 5 bases, with 14 bases between the two germline ends.

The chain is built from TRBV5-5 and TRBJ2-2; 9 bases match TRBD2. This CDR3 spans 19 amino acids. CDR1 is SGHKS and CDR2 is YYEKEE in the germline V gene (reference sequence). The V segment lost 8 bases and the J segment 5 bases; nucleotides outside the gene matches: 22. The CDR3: CARPPQGQRRGGRTGELFF. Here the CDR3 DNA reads TGTGCCAGACCCCCGCAGGGGCAAAGGCGGGGGGGCAGGACCGGGGAGCTGTTTTTT.

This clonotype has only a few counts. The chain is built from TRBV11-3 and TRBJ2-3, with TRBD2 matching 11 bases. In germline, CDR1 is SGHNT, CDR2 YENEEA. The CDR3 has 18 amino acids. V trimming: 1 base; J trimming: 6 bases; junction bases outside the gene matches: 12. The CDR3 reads CASSLGGASGGPLDTQYF. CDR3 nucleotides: TGTGCCAGCAGCTTAGGCGGCGCTAGCGGGGGGCCGCTGGATACGCAGTATTTT.

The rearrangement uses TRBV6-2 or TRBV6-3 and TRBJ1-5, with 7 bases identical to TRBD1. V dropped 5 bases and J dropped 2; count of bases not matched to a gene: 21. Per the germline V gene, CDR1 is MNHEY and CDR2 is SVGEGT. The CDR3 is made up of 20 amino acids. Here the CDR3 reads CASSHYRDRKWVFGNQPQHF. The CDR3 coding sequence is TGTGCCAGCAGTCACTACCGGGACAGAAAGTGGGTTTTTGGCAATCAGCCCCAGCATTTT.

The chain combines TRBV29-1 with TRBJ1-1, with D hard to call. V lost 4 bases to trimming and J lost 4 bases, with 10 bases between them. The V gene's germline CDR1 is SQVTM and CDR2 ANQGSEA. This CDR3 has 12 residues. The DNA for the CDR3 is TGCAGCGTTGGAGTTATGGGCACTGAAGCTTTCTTT. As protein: CSVGVMGTEAFF.

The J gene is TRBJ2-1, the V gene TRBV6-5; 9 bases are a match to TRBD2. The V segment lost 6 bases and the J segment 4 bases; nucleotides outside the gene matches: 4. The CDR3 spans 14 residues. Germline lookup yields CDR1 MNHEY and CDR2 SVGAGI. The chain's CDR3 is CASRAGGQYNEQFF. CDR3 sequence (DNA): TGTGCCAGCAGGGCGGGGGGGCAGTACAATGAGCAGTTCTTC.

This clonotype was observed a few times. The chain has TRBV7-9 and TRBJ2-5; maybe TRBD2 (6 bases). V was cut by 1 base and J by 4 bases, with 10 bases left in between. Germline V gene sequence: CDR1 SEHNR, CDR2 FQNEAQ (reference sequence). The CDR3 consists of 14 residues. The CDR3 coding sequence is TGTGCCAGCAGCTTAGGGTCTAGCGCAGAGACCCAGTACTTC. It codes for CASSLGSSAETQYF.

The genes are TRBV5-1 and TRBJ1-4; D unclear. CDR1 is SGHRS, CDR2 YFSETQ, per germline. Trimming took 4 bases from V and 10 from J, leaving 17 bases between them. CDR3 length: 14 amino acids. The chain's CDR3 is CASSEWTTRGKLFF. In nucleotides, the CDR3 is TGCGCCAGCAGCGAATGGACCACGCGTGGAAAACTGTTTTTT.

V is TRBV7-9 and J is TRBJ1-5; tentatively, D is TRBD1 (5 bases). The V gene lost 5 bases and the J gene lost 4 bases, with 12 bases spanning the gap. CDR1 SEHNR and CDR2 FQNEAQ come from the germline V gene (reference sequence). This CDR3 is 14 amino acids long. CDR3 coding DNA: TGTGCCAGCAGCAGGGGCGAGGGAAATCAGCCCCAGCATTTT. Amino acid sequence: CASSRGEGNQPQHF.

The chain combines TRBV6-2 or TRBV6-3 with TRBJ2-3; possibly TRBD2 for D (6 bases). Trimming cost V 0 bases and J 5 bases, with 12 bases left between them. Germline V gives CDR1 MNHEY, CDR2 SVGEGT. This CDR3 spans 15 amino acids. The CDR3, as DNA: TGTGCCAGCAGTTACTCAAGGAGGGGTATAGATACGCAGTATTTT. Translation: CASSYSRRGIDTQYF.

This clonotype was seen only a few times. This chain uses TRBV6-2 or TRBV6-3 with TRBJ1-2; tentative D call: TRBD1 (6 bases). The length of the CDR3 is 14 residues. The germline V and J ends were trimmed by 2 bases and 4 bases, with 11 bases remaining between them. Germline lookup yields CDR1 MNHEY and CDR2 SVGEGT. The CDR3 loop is CASSYPGQVYGYTF. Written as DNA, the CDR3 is TGTGCCAGCAGTTACCCGGGACAAGTCTATGGCTACACCTTC.